This record covers a single T cell receptor beta chain. Its specificity is unknown. Trimming took 0 bases from V and 9 from J, leaving 12 bases between them. CDR3 length: 13 residues. Germline V gene data show CDR1 as MGHRA and CDR2 as YSYEKL. The run of the v3.0 immunoSEQ assay was at survey level. The assay was immunoSEQ multiplex PCR, and TCRdb's table has in-frame clones only and misses some. The sample shows about 29,000 clones, roughly nine tenths of them seen only once. This entry belongs to a study of long-term antiretroviral therapy in people with HIV. Regarding the study as a whole: Diversity went up after ART and still fell short of transplant donor controls.

The specimen comprised unsorted PBMCs, sampled around 5 years before starting antiretroviral therapy. This chain joins TRBV4-1 and TRBJ2-7; possible D gene TRBD2, 7 bases. This clonotype was obtained from a man aged 50 or older with HIV. CDR3 bases: TGCGCCAGCAGCCAAGATAAGAGGGGGGGGCAGTACTTC. It specifies CASSQDKRGGQYF.